Detailed here is one T cell receptor beta chain. This clonotype was observed a few times. The clone's antigen remains unknown. Base qualities are not recorded, but no much larger clone differs from it by a single base. Instrument used: Illumina HiSeq 1500. TCRdb trimmed the raw reads at Q25, called clones with MiXCR and kept productive beta chains. For every CDR3 protein sequence, its rows merge into one entry that carries the most common genes and DNA. In all, the sample holds hundreds of thousands of distinct CDR3 sequences, and 33% of those were seen once. The top ten constitute around a sixth of the sample. At the junction V is shortened by 6 bases and J by 2 bases; bases outside the gene matches: 16. Reading the germline V gene gives CDR1 SNHLY and CDR2 FYNNEI. The CDR3 runs 19 amino acids, cysteine and phenylalanine included. CDR3 DNA only is kept here, 57 bases in frame from base 1. The data belong to a study of T cell repertoires in cytomegalovirus infection (dated by TCRdb to the late 2010s). Background on the whole study: Recently identified HLA-C-restricted CMV epitopes, whose presentation resists viral immunomodulation, were targeted by peptide stimulations together with well-studied HLA-B-restricted epitopes. Donor HLA type was relevant to the analysis, as public TCR beta signatures indicated carriage of CMV infection together with the matching HLA type. What the authors observed across the whole study: The ex vivo response was dominated by HLA-C-restricted CMV-specific TCR beta clonotypes, and the single most frequent clonotype in two of eight donors was supplied by these HLA-C-restricted clonotypes. Carriers of CMV infection plus the relevant HLA type were discriminated by the cumulative frequency of public TCR beta family members in the study cohort and in an independent roughly 380-donor cohort.

What this sample's treatment or condition label stands for: in vitro stimulation with specific CMV peptide epitopes to enrich CMV-specific T cells. The TCR comes from a human donor in good health (CMV status not recorded). Some clones in this sample may be carry-over from other donors' samples. Recombination joined TRBV2 with TRBJ2-6, with 7 bases in between that match TRBD2. Sample: cultured PBMCs, taken from culture after CMV antigen stimulation. The CDR3 in this case is CASRWSTFAGEPGANVLTF. Read as DNA, the sequence is TGTGCCAGCAGGTGGTCGACTTTCGCGGGAGAACCTGGGGCCAACGTCCTGACTTTC. The reference TRBV2 and TRBJ2-6 proteins fill in what lies around the CDR3, so the full variable domain reads EPEVTQTPSHQVTQMGQEVILRCVPISNHLYFYWYRQILGQKVEFLVSFYNNEISEKSEIFDDQFSVERPDGSNFTLKIRSTKLEDSAMYFCASRWSTFAGEPGANVLTFGAGSRLTVL.